The 6 T cell receptor beta chains in this list originate from one sample, sequenced in a study of OX40 agonist ivuxolimab in advanced cancers. Method: immunoSEQ multiplex PCR; TCRdb's copy keeps in-frame clones and lacks some. The data show about 96,000 clones, with 80% to 95% seen just once and under 2% held by the top ten. Source: CD4+ or CD8+ T cells sorted from blood, taken in a trial of the OX40 agonist ivuxolimab. The receptors were gathered from an adult with an advanced solid tumor such as melanoma, head and neck, liver or kidney cancer.

The chain carries TRBV19 and TRBJ2-1; 7 bases are a match to TRBD2. This CDR3 contains 14 residues. After removal of 7 bases from V and 9 bases from J, the junction contained 12 bases not matched to a gene. Germline V gene sequence: CDR1 LNHDA, CDR2 SQIVND (reference sequence). The CDR3 DNA reads as TGTGCCAGTACCTTGGGGGGAGGGCCGGGTGAGCAGTTCTTC. This translates into CASTLGGGPGEQFF.

This sequence joins TRBV6-4 and TRBJ2-1; 13 bases match TRBD2. Germline-derived CDR1 and CDR2 are MRHNA and SNTAGT. The V and J ends lost 2 bases and 1 base, in that order; junction bases with no gene match: 14. This CDR3 comprises 21 residues. As DNA, the CDR3 is TGTGCCAGCAGTGACCCGCCGGGACTAGCGGGAAGGGGCGGGTCCTACAATGAGCAGTTCTTC. The encoded protein is CASSDPPGLAGRGGSYNEQFF.

The chain combines TRBV6-5 with TRBJ2-7; no clear D gene. The CDR3 has 13 residues. CDR1 is MNHEY and CDR2 is SVGAGI in the germline V gene. With 6 bases removed from V and 0 bases from J, the gap between germline ends came to 9 bases. The CDR3 DNA reads as TGTGCCAGCAGCCCCGGCCACTCCTACGAGCAGTACTTC. Its translation is CASSPGHSYEQYF.

This chain uses TRBV11-2 with TRBJ2-3, with 13 bases identical to TRBD2. Germline V CDR1 and CDR2: SGHAT, FQNNGV. V lost 5 bases to trimming and J lost 7 bases; unmatched junction nucleotides: 6. CDR3 length equals 15 residues. CDR3 in DNA: TGTGCCAGCAGCCCGACTAGCGGGAGGCCCCATACGCAGTATTTT. It specifies CASSPTSGRPHTQYF.

This clone showed up just a few times. The genes are TRBV29-1 and TRBJ2-3, with D unresolved. Germline CDR1 reads SQVTM; CDR2 reads ANQGSEA. This CDR3 spans 15 amino acids. The V gene lost 6 bases and the J gene lost 6 bases, with 22 bases spanning the gap. CDR3: CSVVQMDLKIDTQYF. CDR3 nucleotides: TGCAGCGTCGTTCAGATGGATTTGAAAATCGATACGCAGTATTTT.

This chain uses TRBV9 with TRBJ2-2; D gene ambiguous. The V end was cut by 0 bases, the J end by 7 bases, with 7 bases between. The germline V gene encodes CDR1 SGDLS and CDR2 YYNGEE. The CDR3 contains 13 residues. CDR3: CASSVVFSGELFF. The CDR3 region has the DNA TGTGCCAGCAGCGTAGTCTTTAGCGGGGAGCTGTTTTTT.